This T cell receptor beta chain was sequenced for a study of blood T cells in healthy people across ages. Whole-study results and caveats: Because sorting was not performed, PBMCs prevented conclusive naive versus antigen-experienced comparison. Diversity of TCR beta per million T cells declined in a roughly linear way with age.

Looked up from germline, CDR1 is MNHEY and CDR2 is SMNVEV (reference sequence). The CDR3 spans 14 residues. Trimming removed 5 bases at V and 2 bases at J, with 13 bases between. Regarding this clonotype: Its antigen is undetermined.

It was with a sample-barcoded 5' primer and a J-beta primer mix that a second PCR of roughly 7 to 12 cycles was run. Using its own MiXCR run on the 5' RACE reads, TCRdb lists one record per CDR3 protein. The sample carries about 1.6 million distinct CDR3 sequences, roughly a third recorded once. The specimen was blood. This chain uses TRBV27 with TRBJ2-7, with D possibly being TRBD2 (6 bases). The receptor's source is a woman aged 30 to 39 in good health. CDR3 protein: CASSASGLPYEQYF. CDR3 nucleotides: TGTGCCAGCAGTGCCTCGGGACTTCCCTACGAGCAGTACTTC.